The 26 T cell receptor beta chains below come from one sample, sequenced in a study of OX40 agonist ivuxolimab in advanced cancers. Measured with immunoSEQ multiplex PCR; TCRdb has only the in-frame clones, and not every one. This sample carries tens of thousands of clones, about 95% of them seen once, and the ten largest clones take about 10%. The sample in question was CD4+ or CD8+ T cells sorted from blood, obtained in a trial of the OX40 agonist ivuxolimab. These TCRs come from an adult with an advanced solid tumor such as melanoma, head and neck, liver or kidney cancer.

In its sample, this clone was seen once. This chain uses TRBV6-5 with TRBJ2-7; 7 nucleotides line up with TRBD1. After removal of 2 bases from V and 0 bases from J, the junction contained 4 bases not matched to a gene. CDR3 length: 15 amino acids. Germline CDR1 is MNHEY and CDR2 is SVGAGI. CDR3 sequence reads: CASSYEGASSYEQYF. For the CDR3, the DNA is TGTGCCAGCAGTTACGAGGGGGCGAGCTCCTACGAGCAGTACTTC.

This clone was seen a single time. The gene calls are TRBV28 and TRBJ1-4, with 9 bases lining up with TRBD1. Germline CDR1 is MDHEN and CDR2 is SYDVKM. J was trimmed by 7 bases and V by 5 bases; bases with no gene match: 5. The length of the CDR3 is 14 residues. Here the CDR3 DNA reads TGTGCCAGCAGTCAAGACAGGGGGTTTGAAAAACTGTTTTTT. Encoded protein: CASSQDRGFEKLFF.

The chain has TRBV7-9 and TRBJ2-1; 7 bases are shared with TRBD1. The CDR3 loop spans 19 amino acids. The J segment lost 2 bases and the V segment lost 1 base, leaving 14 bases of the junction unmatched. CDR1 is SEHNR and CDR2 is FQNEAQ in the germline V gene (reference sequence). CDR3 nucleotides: TGTGCCAGCAGCTTAGTAGTTAGGGTAGGGGACAGAGCCTACAATGAGCAGTTCTTC. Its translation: CASSLVVRVGDRAYNEQFF.

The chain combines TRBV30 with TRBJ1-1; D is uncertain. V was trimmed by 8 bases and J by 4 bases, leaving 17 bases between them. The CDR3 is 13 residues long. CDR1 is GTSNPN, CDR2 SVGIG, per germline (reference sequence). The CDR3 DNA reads TGTGCCGGAATTGTTGGGGATTCCACTGAAGCTTTCTTT. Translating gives CAGIVGDSTEAFF.

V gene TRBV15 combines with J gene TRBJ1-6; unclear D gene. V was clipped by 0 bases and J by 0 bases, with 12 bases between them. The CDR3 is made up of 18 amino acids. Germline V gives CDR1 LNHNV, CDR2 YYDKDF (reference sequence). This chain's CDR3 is CATSRDAALSSYNSPLHF. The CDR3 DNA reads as TGTGCCACCAGCAGAGATGCGGCTCTGAGCTCCTATAATTCACCCCTCCACTTT.

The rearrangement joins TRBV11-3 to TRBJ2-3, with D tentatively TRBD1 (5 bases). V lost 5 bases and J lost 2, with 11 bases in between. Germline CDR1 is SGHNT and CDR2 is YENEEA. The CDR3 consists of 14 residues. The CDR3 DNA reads TGTGCCAGCAGCCCGACAGACAACACAGATACGCAGTATTTT. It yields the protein CASSPTDNTDTQYF.

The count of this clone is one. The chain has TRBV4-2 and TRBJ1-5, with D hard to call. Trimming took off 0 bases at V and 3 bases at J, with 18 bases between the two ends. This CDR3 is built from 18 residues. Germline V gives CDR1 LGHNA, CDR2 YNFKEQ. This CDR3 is CASSQDFGEAGFNQPQHF. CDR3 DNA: TGTGCCAGCAGCCAAGATTTTGGGGAGGCGGGATTCAATCAGCCCCAGCATTTT.

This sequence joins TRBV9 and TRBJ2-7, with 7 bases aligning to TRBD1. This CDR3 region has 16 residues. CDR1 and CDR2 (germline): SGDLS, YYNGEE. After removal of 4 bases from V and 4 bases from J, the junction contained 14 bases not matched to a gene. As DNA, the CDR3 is TGTGCCAGCAGCACAGGGGCCTCCGCGGCCCCATACGAGCAGTACTTC. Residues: CASSTGASAAPYEQYF.

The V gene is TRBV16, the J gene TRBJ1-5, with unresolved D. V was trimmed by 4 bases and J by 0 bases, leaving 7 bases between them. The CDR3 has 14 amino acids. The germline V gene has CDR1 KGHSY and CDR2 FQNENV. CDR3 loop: CASSLTRSNQPQHF. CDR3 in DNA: TGTGCCAGCAGCCTGACACGTAGCAATCAGCCCCAGCATTTT.

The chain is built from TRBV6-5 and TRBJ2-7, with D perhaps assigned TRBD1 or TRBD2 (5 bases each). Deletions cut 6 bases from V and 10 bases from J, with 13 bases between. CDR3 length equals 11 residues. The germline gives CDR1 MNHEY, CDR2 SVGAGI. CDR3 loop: CASSPGGFQYF. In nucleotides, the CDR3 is TGTGCCAGCAGCCCTGGGGGTTTCCAGTACTTC.

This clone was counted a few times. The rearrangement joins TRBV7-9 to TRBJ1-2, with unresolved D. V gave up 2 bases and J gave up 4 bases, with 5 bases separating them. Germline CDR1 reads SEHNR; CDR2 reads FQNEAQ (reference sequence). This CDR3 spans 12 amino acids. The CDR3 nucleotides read TGTGCCAGCAGCTTAATAAGCTATGGCTACACCTTC. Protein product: CASSLISYGYTF.

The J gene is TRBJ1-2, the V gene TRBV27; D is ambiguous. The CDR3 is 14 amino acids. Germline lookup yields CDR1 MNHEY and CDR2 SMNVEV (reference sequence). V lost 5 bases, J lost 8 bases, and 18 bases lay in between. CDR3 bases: TGTGCCAGCAGTCCTCAAGACTCCTCCCGGGGCTACACCTTC. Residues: CASSPQDSSRGYTF.

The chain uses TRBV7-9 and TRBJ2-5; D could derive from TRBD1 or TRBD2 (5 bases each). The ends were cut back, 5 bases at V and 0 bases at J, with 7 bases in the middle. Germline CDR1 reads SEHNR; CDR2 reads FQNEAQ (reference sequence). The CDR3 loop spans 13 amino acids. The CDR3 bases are TGTGCCAGCAGCCCGGGACACCAAGAGACCCAGTACTTC. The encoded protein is CASSPGHQETQYF. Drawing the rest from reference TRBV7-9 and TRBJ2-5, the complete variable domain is DTGVSQNPRHKITKRGQNVTFRCDPISEHNRLYWYRQTLGQGPEFLTYFQNEAQLEKSRLLSDRFSAERPKGSFSTLEIQRTEQGDSAMYLCASSPGHQETQYFGPGTRLLVL.

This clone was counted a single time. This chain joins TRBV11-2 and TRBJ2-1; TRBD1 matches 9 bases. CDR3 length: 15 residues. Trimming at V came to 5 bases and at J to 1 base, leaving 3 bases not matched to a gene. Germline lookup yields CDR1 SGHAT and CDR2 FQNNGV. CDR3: CASSIGQGSYNEQFF. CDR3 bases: TGTGCCAGCAGCATAGGACAGGGGTCCTACAATGAGCAGTTCTTC.

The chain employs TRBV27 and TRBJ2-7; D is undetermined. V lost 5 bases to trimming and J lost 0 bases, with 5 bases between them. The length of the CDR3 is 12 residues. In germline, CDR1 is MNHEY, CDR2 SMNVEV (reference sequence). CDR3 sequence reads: CASSPNSYEQYF. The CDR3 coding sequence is TGTGCCAGCAGTCCCAACTCCTACGAGCAGTACTTC.

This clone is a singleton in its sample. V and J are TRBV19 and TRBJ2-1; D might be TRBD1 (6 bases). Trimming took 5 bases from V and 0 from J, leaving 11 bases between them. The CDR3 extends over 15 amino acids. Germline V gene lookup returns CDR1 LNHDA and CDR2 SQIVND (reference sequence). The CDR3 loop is CASSPGQSSYNEQFF. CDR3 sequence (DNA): TGTGCCAGTAGTCCAGGACAGAGCTCCTACAATGAGCAGTTCTTC. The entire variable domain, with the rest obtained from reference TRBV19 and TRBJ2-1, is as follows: DGGITQSPKYLFRKEGQNVTLSCEQNLNHDAMYWYRQDPGQGLRLIYYSQIVNDFQKGDIAEGYSVSREKKESFPLTVTSAQKNPTAFYLCASSPGQSSYNEQFFGPGTRLTVL.

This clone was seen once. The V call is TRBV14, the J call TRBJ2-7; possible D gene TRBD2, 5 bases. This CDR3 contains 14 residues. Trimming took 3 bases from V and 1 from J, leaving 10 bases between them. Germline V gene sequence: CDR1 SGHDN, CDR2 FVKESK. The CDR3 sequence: CASSHGVRSYEQYF. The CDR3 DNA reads TGTGCCAGCAGCCACGGGGTCCGTTCCTACGAGCAGTACTTC.

The CDR3 loop is CASSYSNIGVNYGYTF. The CDR3 DNA reads as TGTGCCAGCAGTTACTCGAACATTGGGGTTAACTATGGCTACACCTTC. The rearrangement links TRBV6-5 to TRBJ1-2; the D is unclear. Germline CDR1 is MNHEY and CDR2 is SVGAGI. This CDR3 has 16 residues. V was trimmed by 0 bases and J by 1 base, leaving 12 bases between them.

This CDR3 is CASSGGAETQYF. The CDR3 bases are TGTGCCAGTAGCGGGGGGGCCGAGACCCAGTACTTC. The V and J genes are TRBV19 and TRBJ2-5, with 8 bases identical to TRBD2. The germline gives CDR1 LNHDA, CDR2 SQIVND (reference sequence). The ends lost 6 bases at V and 5 bases at J; junction bases unmatched: 2. CDR3 length equals 12 residues.

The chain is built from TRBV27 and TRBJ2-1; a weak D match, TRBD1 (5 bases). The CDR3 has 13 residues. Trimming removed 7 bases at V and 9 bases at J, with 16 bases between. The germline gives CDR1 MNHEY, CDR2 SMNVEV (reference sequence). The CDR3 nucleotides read TGTGCCAGCACCGGACATGCTTGGGGTGAGCAGTTCTTC. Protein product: CASTGHAWGEQFF.

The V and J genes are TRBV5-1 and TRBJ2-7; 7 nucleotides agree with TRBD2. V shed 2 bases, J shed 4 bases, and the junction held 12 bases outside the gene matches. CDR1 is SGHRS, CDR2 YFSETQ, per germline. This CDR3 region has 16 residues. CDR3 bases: TGCGCCAGCAGCTTTGGATACGGCGGGAGATCATACGAGCAGTACTTC. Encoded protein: CASSFGYGGRSYEQYF.

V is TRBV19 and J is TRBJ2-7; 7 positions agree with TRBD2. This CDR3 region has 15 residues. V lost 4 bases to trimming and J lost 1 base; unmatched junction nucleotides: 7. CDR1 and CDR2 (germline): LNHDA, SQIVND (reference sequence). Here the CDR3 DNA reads TGTGCCAGTAGTACGGGTAGCGGGCCATCCTACGAGCAGTACTTC. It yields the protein CASSTGSGPSYEQYF.

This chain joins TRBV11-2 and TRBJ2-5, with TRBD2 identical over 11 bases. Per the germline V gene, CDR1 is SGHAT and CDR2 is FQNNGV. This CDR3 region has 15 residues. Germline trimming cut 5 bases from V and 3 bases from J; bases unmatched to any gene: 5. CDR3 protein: CASSIVTSGEETQYF. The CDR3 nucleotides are TGTGCCAGCAGCATCGTGACTAGCGGGGAAGAGACCCAGTACTTC.

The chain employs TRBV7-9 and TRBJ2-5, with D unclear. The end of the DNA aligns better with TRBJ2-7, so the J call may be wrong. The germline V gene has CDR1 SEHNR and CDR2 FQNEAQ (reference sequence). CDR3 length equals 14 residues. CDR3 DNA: TGTGCCAGCAGCTTAGCGCCAGCGACCTACGAGCAGTACTTC. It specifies CASSLAPATYEQYF.

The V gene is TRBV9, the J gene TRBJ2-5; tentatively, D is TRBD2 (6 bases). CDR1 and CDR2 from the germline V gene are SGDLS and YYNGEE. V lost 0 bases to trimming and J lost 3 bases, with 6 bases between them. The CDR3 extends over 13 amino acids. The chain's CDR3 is CASSVGGEETQYF. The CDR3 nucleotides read TGTGCCAGCAGCGTAGGGGGGGAAGAGACCCAGTACTTC.

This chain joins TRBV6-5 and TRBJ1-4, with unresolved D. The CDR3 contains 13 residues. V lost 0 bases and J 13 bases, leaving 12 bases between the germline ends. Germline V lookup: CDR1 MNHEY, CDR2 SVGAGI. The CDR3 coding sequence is TGTGCCAGCAGTTACTCGCCCGTCCGGGGACTGTTTTTT. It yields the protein CASSYSPVRGLFF.